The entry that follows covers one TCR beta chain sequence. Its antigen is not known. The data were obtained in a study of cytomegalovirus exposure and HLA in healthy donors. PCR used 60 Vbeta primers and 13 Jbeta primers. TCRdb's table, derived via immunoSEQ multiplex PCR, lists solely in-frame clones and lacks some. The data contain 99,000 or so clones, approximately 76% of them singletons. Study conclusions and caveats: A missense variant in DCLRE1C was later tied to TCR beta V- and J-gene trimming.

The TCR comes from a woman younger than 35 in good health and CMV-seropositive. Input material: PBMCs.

CDR3 loop: CASSLVDSYGYTF. DNA for the CDR3: TGTGCCAGCAGCTTGGTTGACAGCTATGGCTACACCTTC. The V call is TRBV5-4, the J call TRBJ1-2, with TRBD1 as a possible D gene (5 bases). This CDR3 region has 13 residues. The V end was cut by 0 bases, the J end by 4 bases, with 7 bases between. CDR1 is SGHNT, CDR2 YYREEE, per germline (reference sequence).